The clone carrying this TCR beta chain was counted once. Deletions cut 5 bases from V and 0 bases from J, with 10 bases between. Germline loops: CDR1 SGHAT, CDR2 FQNNGV. The CDR3 is 14 amino acids. CD4+CD25+CD127- Tregs, CD4+CD25- non-Tregs, CD4 and CD8 cells were sorted. This entry belongs to a study of Tregs in tolerant kidney transplant recipients. The table came from immunoSEQ multiplex PCR; TCRdb's copy has only in-frame clones and leaves some out. The sample shows roughly 250,000 clones, about 80% of them seen only once. The J gene is TRBJ1-1, the V gene TRBV11-2; the D gene is possibly TRBD1 (6 bases). The receptor comes from a human donor in good health. Sequenced material: CD4+ T cells from blood. The chain's CDR3 is CASSSGQLNTEAFF. DNA for the CDR3: TGTGCCAGCAGCAGTGGACAGCTGAACACTGAAGCTTTCTTT.